These T cell receptor beta chains were read from a single sample in a study of blood T cell repertoires in COVID-19. TCRdb's copy holds only in-frame clones and misses some; the assay was immunoSEQ multiplex PCR. This sample carries hundreds of thousands of clones, around 84% of them seen once, and the ten largest clones take more than 1.5%. Material for sequencing was PBMCs or T cells enriched from blood (not recorded which). Receptor source: a man aged 40-49 years who had recovered from COVID-19. CDR3s include the opening cysteine and the closing phenylalanine or tryptophan. D genes are given only for firm matches. Size tells how often a clone was seen (once, few, many) or the class of an expanded clone, and some rows leave it out.

V	J	D	length	size	CDR3	DNA
TRBV9	TRBJ1-3	-	15	once	CASSATWSSGNTIYF	TGTGCCAGCAGCGCTACTTGGAGCTCTGGAAACACCATATATTTT
TRBV9	TRBJ2-7	TRBD2	14	-	CASSVTGGAYEQYF	TGTGCCAGCAGCGTAACCGGGGGGGCTTACGAGCAGTACTTC
TRBV5-5	TRBJ2-3	TRBD1	12	-	CASSLATGLKYF	TGTGCCAGCAGCTTGGCGACAGGGCTTAAGTATTTT
TRBV2	TRBJ2-5	TRBD1	12	-	CASLDRGQTQYF	TGTGCCAGCCTCGACAGGGGGCAGACCCAGTACTTC
TRBV30	TRBJ2-5	TRBD1	12	-	CAWSEQGETQYF	TGTGCCTGGAGTGAACAGGGGGAGACCCAGTACTTC
TRBV27	TRBJ1-1	-	13	-	CASSSDMNTEAFF	TGTGCCAGCAGTTCAGACATGAACACTGAAGCTTTCTTT
TRBV5-1	TRBJ2-2	TRBD2	17	once	CASSLEGLASNPGELFF	TGCGCCAGCAGCTTGGAAGGACTAGCGTCGAACCCCGGGGAGCTGTTTTTT
TRBV2	TRBJ1-5	-	15	-	CASSDVRNSNQPQHF	TGTGCCAGCAGTGATGTGCGGAATAGCAATCAGCCCCAGCATTTT
TRBV7-8	TRBJ2-7	TRBD1	13	once	CASSWDSPYEQYF	TGTGCCAGCAGCTGGGACAGCCCCTACGAGCAGTACTTC
TRBV2	TRBJ1-1	TRBD1	14	-	CASRGTGGFTEAFF	TGTGCCAGCAGGGGGACAGGGGGTTTCACTGAAGCTTTCTTT
TRBV18	TRBJ1-1	TRBD1	16	-	CASSPTGVGMSTEAFF	TGTGCCAGCTCACCAACAGGGGTGGGGATGAGCACTGAAGCTTTCTTT
TRBV27	TRBJ1-1	TRBD1	13	-	CASSLTGVTEAFF	TGTGCCAGCAGTTTGACAGGGGTGACTGAAGCTTTCTTT
TRBV28	TRBJ2-1	-	14	-	CASSRIGPYNEQFF	TGTGCCAGCAGTCGTATTGGGCCTTACAATGAGCAGTTCTTC
TRBV30	TRBJ1-4	TRBD1	15	-	CAWSVRRDRHEKLFF	TGTGCCTGGAGTGTACGAAGGGACAGGCATGAAAAACTGTTTTTT
TRBV27	TRBJ2-7	TRBD2	16	many	CASSLRGTSGSHEQYF	TGTGCCAGCAGTTTAAGGGGGACTAGCGGGAGCCACGAGCAGTACTTC
TRBV5-1	TRBJ2-4	TRBD1	15	-	CASSEGQLAKNIQYF	TGCGCCAGCAGCGAGGGACAGTTAGCCAAAAACATTCAGTACTTC
TRBV5-8	TRBJ1-6	TRBD1	15	-	CASRRTGGENSPLHF	TGTGCCAGCAGGAGAACAGGGGGCGAAAATTCACCCCTCCACTTT
TRBV19	TRBJ2-1	-	15	many	CASRTERGIYNEQFF	TGTGCCAGTAGGACGGAACGGGGGATCTACAATGAGCAGTTCTTC
TRBV2	TRBJ1-1	-	13	few	CASSEQGGTEAFF	TGTGCCAGCAGTGAACAGGGAGGCACTGAAGCTTTCTTT
TRBV5-1	TRBJ1-5	-	14	-	CASSLAGGNQPQHF	TGCGCCAGCAGCTTGGCCGGGGGCAATCAGCCCCAGCATTTT
TRBV30	TRBJ1-2	-	12	-	CAWAGGGYGYTF	TGTGCCTGGGCCGGGGGTGGCTATGGCTACACCTTC